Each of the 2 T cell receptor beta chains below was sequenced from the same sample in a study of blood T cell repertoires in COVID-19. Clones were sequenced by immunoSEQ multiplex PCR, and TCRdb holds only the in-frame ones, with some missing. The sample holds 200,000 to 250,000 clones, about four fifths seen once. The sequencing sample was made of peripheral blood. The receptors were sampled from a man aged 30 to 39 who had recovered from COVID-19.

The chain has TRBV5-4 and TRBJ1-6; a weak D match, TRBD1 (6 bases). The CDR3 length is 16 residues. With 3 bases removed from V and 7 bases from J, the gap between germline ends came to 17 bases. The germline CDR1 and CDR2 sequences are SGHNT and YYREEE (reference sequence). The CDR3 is CASSSARQGKNSPLHF. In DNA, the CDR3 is TGTGCCAGCAGCTCGGCTCGCCAGGGGAAGAATTCACCCCTCCACTTT.

The DNA for the CDR3 is TGTGCCAGCAGGCCGGGACAGACCCTTAGTTACAATCAGCCCCAGCATTTT. Translation gives CASRPGQTLSYNQPQHF. The chain employs TRBV28 and TRBJ1-5, with TRBD1 matching 7 bases. With V trimmed by 6 bases and J by 3 bases, 14 bases remained unmatched. CDR3 length equals 17 residues. The V gene's germline CDR1 is MDHEN and CDR2 SYDVKM.